One sample yielded the 7 T cell receptor beta chains listed below, sequenced in a study of graft-versus-host responses after intestinal transplantation. Method: immunoSEQ multiplex PCR; TCRdb's copy keeps in-frame clones and lacks some. The sample consists of 55,000 to 70,000 clones, about 90% of them appearing once. The specimen comprised PBMCs, sampled around 120 days after intestinal transplantation. These receptors originate from a human patient who received an intestinal transplant, so some T cells may come from the graft donor.

There are a few counts of this clone. The CDR3 loop is CASTRGGGDTEAFF. The CDR3 bases are TGCGCCAGCACGCGAGGGGGAGGGGACACTGAAGCTTTCTTT. The V and J genes are TRBV5-1 and TRBJ1-1, with a tentative D call TRBD1 (6 bases). This CDR3 is 14 amino acids long. Deletions cut 6 bases from V and 3 bases from J, with 15 bases between. Germline CDR1 SGHRS, CDR2 YFSETQ.

This clone was seen just once. The genes are TRBV6-1 and TRBJ2-4; no clear D. Trimming removed 2 bases from V and 1 base from J, with 12 bases in between. From germline, CDR1 is MNHNS and CDR2 SASEGT. The CDR3 runs 16 residues. CDR3 loop: CASSEMGFSAKNIQYF. The DNA for the CDR3 is TGTGCCAGCAGTGAAATGGGGTTTTCGGCCAAAAACATTCAGTACTTC.

The chain carries TRBV6-1 and TRBJ1-4; D gene uncertain. The CDR3 sequence is 17 residues long. Trimming removed 3 bases from V and 4 bases from J, with 18 bases in between. Germline-derived CDR1 and CDR2 are MNHNS and SASEGT. CDR3: CASSDAGTWRFNEKLFF. The CDR3, as DNA: TGTGCCAGCAGTGACGCGGGAACGTGGAGATTTAATGAAAAACTGTTTTTT.

The gene calls are TRBV27 and TRBJ2-5; D unclear. The CDR3 has 16 residues. Germline V gives CDR1 MNHEY, CDR2 SMNVEV (reference sequence). Trimming removed 0 bases from V and 1 base from J, with 12 bases in between. CDR3 sequence: CASSLSGSLPQETQYF. CDR3 DNA sequence: TGTGCCAGCAGTTTATCCGGGTCCCTCCCCCAAGAGACCCAGTACTTC.

The chain is built from TRBV28 and TRBJ1-2; D uncertain. V dropped 6 bases and J dropped 5 bases, with 16 bases sitting between them. Per the germline V gene, CDR1 is MDHEN and CDR2 is SYDVKM. CDR3 size: 14 residues. CDR3 sequence (DNA): TGTGCCAGCAGGAAATACGGAGCAGGATATGGCTACACCTTC. As protein: CASRKYGAGYGYTF.

The gene calls are TRBV7-8 and TRBJ1-1; 7 bases align to TRBD1. The CDR3 is made up of 15 amino acids. The trim removed 5 bases at V and 1 base at J, leaving 7 bases unmatched. Germline CDR1 SGHVS, CDR2 FQNEAQ. The CDR3: CASSDIGQANTEAFF. Here the CDR3 DNA reads TGTGCCAGCAGCGACATTGGACAGGCGAACACTGAAGCTTTCTTT.

The rearrangement uses TRBV2 and TRBJ1-1; D gene ambiguous. The CDR3 totals 11 residues. The germline V gene encodes CDR1 SNHLY and CDR2 FYNNEI. Trimming stripped 7 bases from V and 4 bases from J, with 7 bases between. CDR3 protein: CASTWSTEAFF. The CDR3 nucleotides are TGTGCCAGCACCTGGAGCACTGAAGCTTTCTTT.